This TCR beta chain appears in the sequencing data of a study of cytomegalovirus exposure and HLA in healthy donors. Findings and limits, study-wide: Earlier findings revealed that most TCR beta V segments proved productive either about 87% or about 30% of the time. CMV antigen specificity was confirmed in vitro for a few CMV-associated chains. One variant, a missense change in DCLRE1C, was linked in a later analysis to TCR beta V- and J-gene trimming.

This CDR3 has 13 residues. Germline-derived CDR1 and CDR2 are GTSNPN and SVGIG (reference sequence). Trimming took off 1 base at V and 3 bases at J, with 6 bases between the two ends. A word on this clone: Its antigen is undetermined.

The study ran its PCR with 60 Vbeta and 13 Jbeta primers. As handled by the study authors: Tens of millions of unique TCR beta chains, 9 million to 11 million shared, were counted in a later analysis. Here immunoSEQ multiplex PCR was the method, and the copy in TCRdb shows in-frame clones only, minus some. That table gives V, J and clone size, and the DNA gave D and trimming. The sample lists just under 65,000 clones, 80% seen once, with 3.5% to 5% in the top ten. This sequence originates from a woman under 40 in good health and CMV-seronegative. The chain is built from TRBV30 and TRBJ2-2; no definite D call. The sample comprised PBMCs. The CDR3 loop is CAWSDSYTGELFF. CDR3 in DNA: TGTGCCTGGAGTGACTCCTACACCGGGGAGCTGTTTTTT.